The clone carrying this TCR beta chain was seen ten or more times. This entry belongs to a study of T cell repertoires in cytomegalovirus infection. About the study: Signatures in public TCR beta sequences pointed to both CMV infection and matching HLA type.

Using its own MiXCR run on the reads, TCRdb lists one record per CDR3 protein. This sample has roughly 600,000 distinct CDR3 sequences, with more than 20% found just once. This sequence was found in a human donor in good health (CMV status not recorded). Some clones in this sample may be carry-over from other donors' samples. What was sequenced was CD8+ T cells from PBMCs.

DNA for the CDR3: TGTGCCAGCAGTTTGTCAGGGGTAGACTACACCTTC. It encodes CASSLSGVDYTF. The chain carries TRBV28 and TRBJ1-2, with a tentative D call TRBD1 (6 bases). Trimming pared 3 bases from V and 10 bases from J, leaving 12 bases between. Germline V lookup: CDR1 MDHEN, CDR2 SYDVKM. This CDR3 is built from 12 residues.